This T cell receptor (beta chain) was documented in a study of T cells in Graves' hyperthyroidism and ophthalmopathy. Looking at the study overall: Upon initial diagnosis and before any treatment, peripheral blood was collected. Findings of the study overall: Patients with ophthalmopathy were separated from those with stable hyperthyroidism by a 13 V-J model. Blood shared most expanded thyroid clonotypes above 0.001. It was a median about 7.1 months before onset that the model predicted ophthalmopathy.

The CDR3 regions of TCR beta were amplified from RNA transcripts. The HTBI primer set served for first-round RT-PCR of the TCR CDR3. TCRdb re-derived calls from the multiplex PCR reads in MiXCR, one entry per CDR3 protein. The sample has more than 300,000 distinct CDR3 sequences, 18% seen once. CDR1 and CDR2 (germline): DFQATT, SNEGSKA (reference sequence). The CDR3 spans 14 residues. Trimming stripped 5 bases from V and 1 base from J, with 13 bases between. This clonotype showed up just a few times. The target antigen is unknown. V gene TRBV20-1 combines with J gene TRBJ2-3; no reliable D call. The clonotype comes from a man aged 18 to 30 with Graves' ophthalmopathy. The sequenced sample consisted of blood. CDR3 protein: CSAVPGVRTDTQYF. CDR3 in DNA: TGCAGTGCTGTGCCCGGCGTCCGCACAGATACGCAGTATTTT.